Given below is one T cell receptor beta chain in context. Antigen unknown. The entry originates in a study of T cells in localized non-small cell lung cancer. Findings and limits, study-wide: Heterogeneity remains possible, as sequencing covered one tumor region only. Measurement of T cell clonality placed uninvolved adjacent lung highest, above the level in tumor. Researchers found a median approximately 60 of the top 100 tumor clones in adjacent lung.

The assay was immunoSEQ multiplex PCR, and TCRdb's table has in-frame clones only and misses some. The profile shows about 55,000 clones, 65% to 85% of them singletons. The material was peripheral blood mononuclear cells, obtained before any cancer treatment. This clonotype was sampled from a man aged 40 to 70 with stage III lung adenocarcinoma.

CDR3 sequence: CASSPGEKGRYTF. In nucleotides, the CDR3 is TGTGCCAGCTCACCGGGAGAAAAGGGGAGGTACACCTTC. The chain links TRBV18 to TRBJ1-2, with a weak D call TRBD1 (5 bases). CDR1 is KGHSH, CDR2 LQKENI, per germline. The germline V and J ends were trimmed by 3 bases and 11 bases, with 16 bases remaining between them. The CDR3 runs 13 residues.